This T cell receptor beta chain was sequenced in a study of blood T cell repertoires in COVID-19. Turning to the study itself: Researchers got acute and convalescent COVID-19 samples from the United States, Italy and Spain. PBMCs, B-cell-depleted T cells, or T cells provided the cDNA or gDNA that made up the material.

Trimming took 1 base from V and 2 from J; bases not matched to a gene: 19. The CDR3 totals 21 residues. Germline V gives CDR1 SSHAT, CDR2 FNYEAQ (reference sequence). In the source study's methods: Estimation of nucleated cell counts was performed using reference gene primer amplification. TCRdb keeps only in-frame clones here, not all; method: immunoSEQ multiplex PCR. V, J and clone size reflect that table, while D and trimming were determined from the DNA. The sample records about 29,000 clones, about 90% being singletons. The chain couples TRBV7-7 to TRBJ2-5; 10 nucleotides line up with TRBD2. The sample comprised peripheral blood. This TCR was recovered from a human donor in a cohort sampled during active COVID-19. The CDR3 nucleotides are TGTGCCAGCAGCTTAGGAAGGGGTAGCGGGGGGCCGAAACTTAAGCAAGAGACCCAGTACTTC. Residues: CASSLGRGSGGPKLKQETQYF.